One T cell receptor (beta chain) is described in this entry. Its antigen is as yet unknown. Specified treatment: roughly nine-day PBMC culture with coronavirus spike peptide pools or control peptides (ViraFEST assay). First, ViraFEST expanded antigen-specific T cells with peptide pools, and next it sequenced the TCRs. This entry belongs to a study of vaccination and CD4 T cells after COVID-19. An Oncomine TCR Beta short-read assay was used to sequence the DNA from cultured CD4+ T cells. From the PCR reads, TCRdb called clonotypes with MiXCR, one entry per CDR3 protein. This sample has 3,000 or so distinct CDR3 sequences, with roughly a fifth found just once. Study findings and constraints: Convalescent patients were relatively few, and early post-infection timepoints were missing. Median about 88% of reactive clones detected in convalescent patients emerged only post-vaccination. Spike mono-reactivity marked 304 of 307 vaccine-specific clones in convalescent patients.

The TCR was taken from a human donor who had recovered from COVID-19. Sequenced sample: CD4+ T cells from blood, cultured in vitro.

The CDR3 DNA sequence: TGTGCCAGCAGTGAAGTTGGCGAGCAGTACTTC. This translates into CASSEVGEQYF. V usage is TRBV6-1 and J usage is TRBJ2-7, with D unresolved. This CDR3 is built from 11 residues. The germline V gene has CDR1 MNHNS and CDR2 SASEGT. The V and J ends lost 1 base and 6 bases respectively, with 4 bases between them.